The 9 T cell receptor beta chains in this list originate from one sample, sequenced in a study of T cells in Graves' hyperthyroidism and ophthalmopathy. RNA transcripts gave rise to amplified TCR beta CDR3 regions. HTBI primers were the set used in a first-round RT-PCR of the TCR CDR3. TCRdb redid the calling of the multiplex PCR reads with MiXCR, one entry per CDR3 protein. The sample includes 470,000 or so distinct CDR3 sequences, about 20% of them seen just once. Specimen: blood. These receptors were collected from a man between 18 and 35 years old with Graves' hyperthyroidism.

This clonotype showed up just a few times. CDR3 sequence (DNA): TGTGCCTGGAACAGGGAGTATGGCTACACCTTC. Its protein product is CAWNREYGYTF. The chain uses TRBV30 and TRBJ1-2, with D possibly TRBD1 on 6 matching bases. The V end lost 4 bases, the J end lost 5 bases, and 8 bases lay between the germline ends. The germline CDR1 and CDR2 sequences are GTSNPN and SVGIG (reference sequence). CDR3 length equals 11 residues.

This clonotype was seen a handful of times. The chain joins TRBV20-1 to TRBJ2-2, with 11 bases identical to TRBD2. V trimming: 6 bases; J trimming: 8 bases; junction bases outside the gene matches: 8. The CDR3 length is 14 residues. CDR1 is DFQATT and CDR2 is SNEGSKA in the germline V gene (reference sequence). The CDR3 loop reads CSAHSGGAAGELFF. The CDR3 DNA reads as TGCAGTGCCCATAGCGGGGGGGCCGCTGGGGAGCTGTTTTTT.

This clonotype was counted ten times or more. The V call is TRBV7-4, the J call TRBJ2-2; D may match TRBD1 or TRBD2 (6 bases each). The germline gives CDR1 SGHVT, CDR2 SQSDAQ. There are 20 residues in the CDR3. V dropped 6 bases and J dropped 2 bases, with 28 bases sitting between them. The CDR3 region has the DNA TGTGCCAGCAGTAACCGAGCGACGGGGGCCTATCCTAGAAACACCGGGGAGCTGTTTTTT. Protein product: CASSNRATGAYPRNTGELFF. Variable domain in full (rest from reference TRBV7-4 and TRBJ2-2): GAGVSQSPRYKVAKRGRDVALRCDSISGHVTLYWYRQTLGQGSEVLTYSQSDAQRDKSGRPSGRFSAERPERSVSTLKIQRTEQGDSAVYLCASSNRATGAYPRNTGELFFGEGSRLTVL.

About this clonotype itself: Given a much more abundant clone one base away, this may be a read error. The gene calls are TRBV6-7 and TRBJ1-2; D call uncertain. TRBV6-7 is reported as an ORF; its role is uncertain. This CDR3 is built from 13 residues. Trimming left V 5 bases short and J 3 bases short, with 10 bases between. The CDR3 sequence: CASSVVIDYGYTF. The CDR3 bases are TGTGCCAGCAGTGTGGTGATTGACTATGGCTACACCTTC.

This clonotype occurred many times. In DNA, the CDR3 is TGTGCCAGCAGCTTGCCCTCGGACGAAGCTTTCTTT. It is translated as CASSLPSDEAFF. The chain is built from TRBV13 and TRBJ1-1, with D unresolved. V was trimmed by 3 bases and J by 8 bases, leaving 10 bases between them. Germline V lookup: CDR1 PRHDT, CDR2 FYEKMQ (reference sequence). The CDR3 consists of 12 residues.

This clonotype was observed many times. The chain recombines TRBV16 with TRBJ1-1; no definite D call. V lost 4 bases to trimming and J lost 3 bases, with 6 bases between them. The V gene's germline CDR1 is KGHSY and CDR2 FQNENV. This CDR3 contains 12 residues. The CDR3 reads CASSPSDTEAFF. The DNA for the CDR3 is TGTGCCAGCAGCCCCTCCGACACTGAAGCTTTCTTT.

This chain joins TRBV5-1 and TRBJ2-2; D gene uncertain. Germline V lookup: CDR1 SGHRS, CDR2 YFSETQ. The CDR3 covers 12 residues. The V and J ends lost 4 bases and 5 bases respectively, with 6 bases between them. CDR3: CASSKTTGELFF. Written as DNA, the CDR3 is TGCGCCAGCAGCAAGACGACCGGGGAGCTGTTTTTT.

On this clonotype: Sequence at one end of the junction differs from germline and may be a read error. The chain is built from TRBV6-4 and TRBJ1-1, with D unclear. The CDR3 is 15 residues long. In germline, CDR1 is MRHNA, CDR2 SNTAGT. CDR3 DNA sequence: TGTGCCAGCAGTTACTCTGCTACAGCGAACACTGAAGCTTTCTTT. Its protein product is CASSYSATANTEAFF.

This clonotype was picked up many times. This chain uses TRBV24-1 with TRBJ1-1; D not certain. The ends were cut back, 3 bases at V and 6 bases at J, with 10 bases in the middle. Per germline, CDR1 KGHDR and CDR2 SFDVKD. This CDR3 comprises 13 residues. CDR3 region: CATSDPMSPEAFF. DNA of the CDR3: TGTGCCACCAGTGATCCCATGAGCCCTGAAGCTTTCTTT.